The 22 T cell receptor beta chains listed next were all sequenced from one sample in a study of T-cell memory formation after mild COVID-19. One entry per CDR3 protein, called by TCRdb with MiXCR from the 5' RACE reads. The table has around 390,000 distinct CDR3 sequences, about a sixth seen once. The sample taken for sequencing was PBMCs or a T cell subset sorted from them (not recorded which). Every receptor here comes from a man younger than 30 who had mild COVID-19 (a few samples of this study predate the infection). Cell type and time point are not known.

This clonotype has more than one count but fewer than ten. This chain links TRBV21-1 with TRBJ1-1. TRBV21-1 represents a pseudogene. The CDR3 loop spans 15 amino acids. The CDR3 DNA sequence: TGTGCCAGCCCCAAGGGAGGGGGGATGAACACTGAAGCTTTCTTT. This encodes CASPKGGGMNTEAFF.

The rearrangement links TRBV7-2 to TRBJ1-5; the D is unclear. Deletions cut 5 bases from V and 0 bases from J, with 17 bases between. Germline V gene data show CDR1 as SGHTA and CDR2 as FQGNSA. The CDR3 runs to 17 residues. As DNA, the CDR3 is TGTGCCAGCAGCCCGCTGGGGAGCAGCTATAGCAATCAGCCCCAGCATTTT. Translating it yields CASSPLGSSYSNQPQHF.

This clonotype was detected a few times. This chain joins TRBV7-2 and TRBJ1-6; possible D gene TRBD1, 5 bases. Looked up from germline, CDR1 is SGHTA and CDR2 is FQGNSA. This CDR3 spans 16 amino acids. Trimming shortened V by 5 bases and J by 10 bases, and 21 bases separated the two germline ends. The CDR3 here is CASSPFRGTVISPLHF. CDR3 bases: TGTGCCAGCAGCCCTTTCCGCGGGACCGTGATATCACCCCTCCACTTT. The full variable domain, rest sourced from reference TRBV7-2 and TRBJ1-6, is GAGVSQSPSNKVTEKGKDVELRCDPISGHTALYWYRQSLGQGLEFLIYFQGNSAPDKSGLPSDRFSAERTGGSVSTLTIQRTQQEDSAVYLCASSPFRGTVISPLHFGNGTRLTVT.

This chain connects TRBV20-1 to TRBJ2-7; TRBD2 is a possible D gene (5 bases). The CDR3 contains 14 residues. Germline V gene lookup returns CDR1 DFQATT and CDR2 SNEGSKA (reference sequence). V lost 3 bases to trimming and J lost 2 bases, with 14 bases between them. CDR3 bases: TGCAGTGCTAGGTGGGGAGCGTACCCCTACGAGCAGTACTTC. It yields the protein CSARWGAYPYEQYF.

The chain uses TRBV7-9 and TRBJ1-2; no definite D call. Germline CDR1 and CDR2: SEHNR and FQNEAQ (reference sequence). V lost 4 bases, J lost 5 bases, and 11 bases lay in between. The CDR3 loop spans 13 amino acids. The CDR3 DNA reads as TGTGCCAGCAGCTCGGGCTATACGTATGGCTACACCTTC. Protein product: CASSSGYTYGYTF.

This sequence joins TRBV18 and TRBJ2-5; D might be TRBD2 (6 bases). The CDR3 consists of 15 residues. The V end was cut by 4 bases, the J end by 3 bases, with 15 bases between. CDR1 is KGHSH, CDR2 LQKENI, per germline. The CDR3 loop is CASSLKGLAKETQYF. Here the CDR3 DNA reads TGTGCCAGCTCACTAAAGGGGCTAGCGAAAGAGACCCAGTACTTC.

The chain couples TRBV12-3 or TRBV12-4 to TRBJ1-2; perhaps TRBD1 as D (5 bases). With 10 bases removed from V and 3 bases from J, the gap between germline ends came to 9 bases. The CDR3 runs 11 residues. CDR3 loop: CATREDYGYTF. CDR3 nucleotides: TGTGCCACCAGGGAAGACTATGGCTACACCTTC.

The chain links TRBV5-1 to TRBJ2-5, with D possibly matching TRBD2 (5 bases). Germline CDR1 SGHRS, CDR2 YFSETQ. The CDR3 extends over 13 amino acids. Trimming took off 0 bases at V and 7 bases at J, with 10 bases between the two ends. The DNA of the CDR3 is TGCGCCAGCAGCTTGGACCCTGCGGGGACCCAGTACTTC. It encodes CASSLDPAGTQYF.

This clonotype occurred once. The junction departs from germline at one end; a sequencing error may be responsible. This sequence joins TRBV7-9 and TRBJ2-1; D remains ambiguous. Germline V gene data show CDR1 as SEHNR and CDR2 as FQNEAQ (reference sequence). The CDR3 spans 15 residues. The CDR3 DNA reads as TGTGCCAGAAGCTTATCTGGAAGCTCCTACAATGAGCAGTTCTTC. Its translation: CARSLSGSSYNEQFF.

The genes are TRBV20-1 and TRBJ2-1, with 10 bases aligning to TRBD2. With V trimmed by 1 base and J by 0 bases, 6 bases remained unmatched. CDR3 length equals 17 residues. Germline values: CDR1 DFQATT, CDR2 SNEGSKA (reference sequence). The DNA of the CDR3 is TGCAGTGCTAGAGTTAGCGGGGGGCCAAGCTCCTACAATGAGCAGTTCTTC. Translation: CSARVSGGPSSYNEQFF.

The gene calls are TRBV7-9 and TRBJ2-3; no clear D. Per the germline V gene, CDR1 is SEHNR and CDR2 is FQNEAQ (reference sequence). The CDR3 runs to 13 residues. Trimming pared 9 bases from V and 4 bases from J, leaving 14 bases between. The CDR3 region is CASIKGGADTQYF. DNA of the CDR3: TGTGCCAGTATAAAGGGTGGCGCAGATACGCAGTATTTT.

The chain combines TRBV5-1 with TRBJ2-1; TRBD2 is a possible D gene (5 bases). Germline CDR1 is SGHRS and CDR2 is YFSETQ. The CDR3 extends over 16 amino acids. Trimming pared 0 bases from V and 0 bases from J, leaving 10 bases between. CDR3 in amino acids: CASSLGAGDSYNEQFF. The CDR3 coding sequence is TGCGCCAGCAGCTTGGGTGCCGGGGACTCCTACAATGAGCAGTTCTTC.

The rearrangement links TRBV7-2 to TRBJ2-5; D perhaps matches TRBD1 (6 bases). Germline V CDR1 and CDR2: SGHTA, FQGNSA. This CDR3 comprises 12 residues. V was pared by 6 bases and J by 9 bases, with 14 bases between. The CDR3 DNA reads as TGTGCCAGCAGTTCTGACAGGAAGGCCCAGTACTTC. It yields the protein CASSSDRKAQYF. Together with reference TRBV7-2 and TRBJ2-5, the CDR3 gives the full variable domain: GAGVSQSPSNKVTEKGKDVELRCDPISGHTALYWYRQSLGQGLEFLIYFQGNSAPDKSGLPSDRFSAERTGGSVSTLTIQRTQQEDSAVYLCASSSDRKAQYFGPGTRLLVL.

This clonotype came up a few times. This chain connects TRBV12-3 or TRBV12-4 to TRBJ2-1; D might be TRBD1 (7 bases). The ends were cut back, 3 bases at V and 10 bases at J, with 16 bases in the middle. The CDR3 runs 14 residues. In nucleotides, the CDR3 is TGTGCCAGCAGTTTTTGGAGGGGGCAACAGGAGCAGTTCTTC. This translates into CASSFWRGQQEQFF.

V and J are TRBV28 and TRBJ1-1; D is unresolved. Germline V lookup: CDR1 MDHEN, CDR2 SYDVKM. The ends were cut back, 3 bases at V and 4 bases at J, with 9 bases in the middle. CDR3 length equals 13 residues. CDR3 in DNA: TGTGCCAGCAGTTTTAAACCCGGCACTGAAGCTTTCTTT. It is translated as CASSFKPGTEAFF. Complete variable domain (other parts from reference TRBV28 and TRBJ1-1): DVKVTQSSRYLVKRTGEKVFLECVQDMDHENMFWYRQDPGLGLRLIYFSYDVKMKEKGDIPEGYSVSREKKERFSLILESASTNQTSMYLCASSFKPGTEAFFGQGTRLTVV.

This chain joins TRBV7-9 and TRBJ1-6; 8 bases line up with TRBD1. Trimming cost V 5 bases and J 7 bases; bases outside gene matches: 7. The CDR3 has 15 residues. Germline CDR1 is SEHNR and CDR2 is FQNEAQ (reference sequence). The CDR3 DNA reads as TGTGCCAGCAGCCCATCCGGGGACAGGAATTCACCCCTCCACTTT. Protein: CASSPSGDRNSPLHF.

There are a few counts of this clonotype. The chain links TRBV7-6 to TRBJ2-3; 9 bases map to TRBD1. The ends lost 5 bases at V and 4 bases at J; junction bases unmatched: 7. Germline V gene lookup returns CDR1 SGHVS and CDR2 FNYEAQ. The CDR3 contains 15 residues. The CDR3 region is CASSTTGGLADTQYF. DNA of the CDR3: TGTGCCAGCAGCACCACAGGGGGCCTCGCAGATACGCAGTATTTT.

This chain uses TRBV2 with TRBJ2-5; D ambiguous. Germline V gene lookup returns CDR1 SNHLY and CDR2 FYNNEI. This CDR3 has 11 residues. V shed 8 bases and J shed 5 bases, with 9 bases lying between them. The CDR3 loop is CASYSAETQYF. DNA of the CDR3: TGTGCCAGCTACTCAGCCGAGACCCAGTACTTC. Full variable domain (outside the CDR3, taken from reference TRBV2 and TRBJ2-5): EPEVTQTPSHQVTQMGQEVILRCVPISNHLYFYWYRQILGQKVEFLVSFYNNEISEKSEIFDDQFSVERPDGSNFTLKIRSTKLEDSAMYFCASYSAETQYFGPGTRLLVL.

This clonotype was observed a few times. CDR3 sequence reads: CASKEYSTDTQYF. In DNA, the CDR3 is TGTGCCAGCAAGGAGTACAGCACAGATACGCAGTATTTT. The chain has TRBV6-5 and TRBJ2-3; D unclear. The germline gives CDR1 MNHEY, CDR2 SVGAGI. Deletions cut 7 bases from V and 0 bases from J, with 8 bases between. The CDR3 consists of 13 residues.

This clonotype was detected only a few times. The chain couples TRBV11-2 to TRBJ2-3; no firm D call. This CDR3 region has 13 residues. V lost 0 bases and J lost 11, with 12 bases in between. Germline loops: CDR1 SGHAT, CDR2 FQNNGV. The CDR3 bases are TGTGCCAGCAGCTTAGAGGCCCACCGGAAGCAGTATTTT. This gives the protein CASSLEAHRKQYF.

The CDR3 sequence: CASSPTTEGGNTIYF. The CDR3 DNA sequence: TGTGCCAGCAGCCCCACAACCGAGGGTGGAAACACCATATATTTT. The rearrangement uses TRBV7-6 and TRBJ1-3; D unclear. Germline CDR1 is SGHVS and CDR2 is FNYEAQ. The CDR3 extends over 15 amino acids. Trimming pared 5 bases from V and 3 bases from J, leaving 14 bases between.

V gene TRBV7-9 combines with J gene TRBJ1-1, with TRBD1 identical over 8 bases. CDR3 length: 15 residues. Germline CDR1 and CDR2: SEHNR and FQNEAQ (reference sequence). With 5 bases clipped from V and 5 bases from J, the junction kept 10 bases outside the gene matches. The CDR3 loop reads CASSPTTGVGTEAFF. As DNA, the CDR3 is TGTGCCAGCAGCCCGACGACAGGGGTAGGGACTGAAGCTTTCTTT. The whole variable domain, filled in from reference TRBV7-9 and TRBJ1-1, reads DTGVSQNPRHKITKRGQNVTFRCDPISEHNRLYWYRQTLGQGPEFLTYFQNEAQLEKSRLLSDRFSAERPKGSFSTLEIQRTEQGDSAMYLCASSPTTGVGTEAFFGQGTRLTVV.